This T cell receptor beta chain was retrieved from a study of T cell repertoires in cytomegalovirus infection. Study-wide context: Signatures in public TCR beta sequences pointed to both CMV infection and matching HLA type.

This clonotype was recorded many times. Its antigen is not known. Findings of the study overall: Summed frequency of public TCR beta families distinguished CMV carriers with the relevant HLA. The ex vivo response was dominated by HLA-C-restricted CMV-specific TCR beta clonotypes.

TCRdb passed the reads through MiXCR, listing each CDR3 protein once. The repertoire holds about 100,000 distinct CDR3 sequences, with about 22% as singletons. Trimming took off 5 bases at V and 3 bases at J, with 5 bases between the two ends. The germline gives CDR1 SGHVS, CDR2 FQNEAQ. The CDR3 covers 11 residues. The receptor comes from a human donor in good health (CMV status not recorded). Some clones in this sample may be carry-over from other donors' samples. Specimen: CD8+ T cells from PBMCs. V usage is TRBV7-8 and J usage is TRBJ2-7, with unresolved D. The CDR3 loop reads CASSGSYEQYF. DNA for the CDR3: TGTGCCAGCAGCGGTAGCTACGAGCAGTACTTC.